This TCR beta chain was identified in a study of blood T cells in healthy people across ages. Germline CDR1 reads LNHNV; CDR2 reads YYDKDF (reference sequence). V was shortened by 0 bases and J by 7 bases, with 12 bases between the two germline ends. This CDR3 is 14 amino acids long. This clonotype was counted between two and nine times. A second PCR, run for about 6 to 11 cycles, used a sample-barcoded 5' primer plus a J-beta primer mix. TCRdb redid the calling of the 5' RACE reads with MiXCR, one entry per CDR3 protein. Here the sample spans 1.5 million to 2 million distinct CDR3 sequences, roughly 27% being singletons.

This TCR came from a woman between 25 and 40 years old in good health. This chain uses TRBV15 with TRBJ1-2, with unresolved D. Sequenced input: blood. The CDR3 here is CATSRDDRVGGYTF. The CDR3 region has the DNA TGTGCCACCAGCAGAGATGATCGTGTAGGTGGCTACACCTTC.